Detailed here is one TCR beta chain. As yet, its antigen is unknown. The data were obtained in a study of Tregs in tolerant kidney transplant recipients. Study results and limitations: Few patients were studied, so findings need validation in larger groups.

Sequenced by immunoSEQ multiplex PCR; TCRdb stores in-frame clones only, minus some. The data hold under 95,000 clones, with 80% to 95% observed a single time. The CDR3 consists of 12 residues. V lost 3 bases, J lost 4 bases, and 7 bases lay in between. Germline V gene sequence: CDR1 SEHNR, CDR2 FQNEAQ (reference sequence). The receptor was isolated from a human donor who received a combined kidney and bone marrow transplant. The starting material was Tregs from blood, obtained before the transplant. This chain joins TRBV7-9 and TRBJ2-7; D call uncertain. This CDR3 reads CASSLSEYEQYF. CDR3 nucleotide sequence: TGTGCCAGCAGCTTGTCCGAATACGAGCAGTACTTC. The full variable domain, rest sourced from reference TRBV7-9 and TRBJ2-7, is DTGVSQNPRHKITKRGQNVTFRCDPISEHNRLYWYRQTLGQGPEFLTYFQNEAQLEKSRLLSDRFSAERPKGSFSTLEIQRTEQGDSAMYLCASSLSEYEQYFGPGTRLTVT.